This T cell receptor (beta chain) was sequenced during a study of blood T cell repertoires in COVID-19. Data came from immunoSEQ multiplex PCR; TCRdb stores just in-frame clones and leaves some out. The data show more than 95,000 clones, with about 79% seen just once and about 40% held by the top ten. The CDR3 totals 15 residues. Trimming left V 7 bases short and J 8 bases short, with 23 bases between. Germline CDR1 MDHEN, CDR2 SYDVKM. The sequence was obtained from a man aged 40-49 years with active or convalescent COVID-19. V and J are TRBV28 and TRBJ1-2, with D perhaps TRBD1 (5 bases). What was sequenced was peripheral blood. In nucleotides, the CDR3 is TGTGCCAGCAAGGGGAGGAGACAACTGATCGGGGGCTACACCTTC. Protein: CASKGRRQLIGGYTF.